This TCR beta chain stems from a study of OX40 agonist ivuxolimab in advanced cancers. For the study at large: Aged roughly 23 to 90 with a mean of 60 years, they were approximately 79% male. Three patients showed partial responses: one hepatocellular carcinoma and two cutaneous melanoma cases. Study conclusions and caveats: There was clonal expansion of CD4+ and CD8+ blood T cells by week 6 at 0.1 to 3.0 mg/kg.

Repertoires were generated with immunoSEQ multiplex PCR, while TCRdb's copy carries only in-frame clones and drops some. The data show tens of thousands of clones, around nine tenths seen once. In regard to this clone: Its antigen remains unknown.

Germline V gene lookup returns CDR1 MNHEY and CDR2 SMNVEV (reference sequence). This CDR3 region has 12 residues. Trimming stripped 5 bases from V and 9 bases from J, with 11 bases between. The chain employs TRBV27 and TRBJ1-5; D is uncertain. The sequence was obtained from an adult with an advanced solid tumor such as melanoma, head and neck, liver or kidney cancer. Sequencing used CD4+ or CD8+ T cells sorted from blood, obtained in a trial of the OX40 agonist ivuxolimab. The chain's CDR3 is CASSGKLRPQHF. CDR3 sequence (DNA): TGTGCCAGCAGTGGCAAGCTCCGGCCCCAGCATTTT.